This TCR beta chain was identified in a study of T cell changes during pregnancy in multiple sclerosis. Here immunoSEQ multiplex PCR was the method, and the copy in TCRdb shows in-frame clones only, minus some. The sample includes around 30,000 clones, over 80% of them seen just once. The sequencing used CD8+ T cells from peripheral blood mononuclear cells, collected in the first trimester of pregnancy. The sequence came from a female donor with multiple sclerosis, enrolled in a pregnancy study.

The CDR3 bases are TGTGCCAGCAGCCCATATAGCGGGAGGCTGTTCTTC. Its protein product is CASSPYSGRLFF. The chain uses TRBV16 and TRBJ2-1, with 10 bases aligning to TRBD2. This CDR3 spans 12 amino acids. The J segment lost 15 bases and the V segment lost 4 bases, leaving 6 bases of the junction unmatched. Germline CDR1 is KGHSY and CDR2 is FQNENV.